Presented here are 11 T cell receptor beta chains from one specimen sequenced in a study of T cell responses to AZD1222 COVID-19 vaccine. Clones were sequenced by immunoSEQ multiplex PCR, and TCRdb holds only the in-frame ones, with some missing. This table holds roughly 150,000 clones, approximately 92% found once. The source material was peripheral blood, sampled on day 0 of AZD1222 vaccination. The source of these receptors is an adult in good health.

The V and J genes are TRBV10-3 and TRBJ2-3; the D gene is possibly TRBD2 (6 bases). Looked up from germline, CDR1 is ENHRY and CDR2 is SYGVKD. CDR3 size: 12 residues. Trimming pared 0 bases from V and 9 bases from J, leaving 7 bases between. CDR3 sequence reads: CAISESDYTQYF. In nucleotides, the CDR3 is TGTGCCATCAGTGAGTCGGACTACACGCAGTATTTT.

The chain recombines TRBV29-1 with TRBJ1-1, with D possibly TRBD1 on 5 matching bases. The V end lost 3 bases, the J end lost 10 bases, and 9 bases lay between the germline ends. CDR1 SQVTM and CDR2 ANQGSEA come from the germline V gene. CDR3 size: 10 residues. For the CDR3, the DNA is TGCAGCGTTGAGCAGGGCGTAGCTTTCTTT. It yields the protein CSVEQGVAFF.

This chain joins TRBV7-9 and TRBJ2-6; a weak D match, TRBD1 (5 bases). The CDR3 totals 17 residues. Germline values: CDR1 SEHNR, CDR2 FQNEAQ (reference sequence). Between the trimmed V and J ends, which lost 4 bases and 0 bases, there was a span of 13 bases. CDR3: CASSYRQTSSGANVLTF. The CDR3 DNA reads TGTGCCAGCAGCTACAGACAGACCTCCTCTGGGGCCAACGTCCTGACTTTC.

The rearrangement joins TRBV5-5 to TRBJ2-3; no reliable D call. Germline V lookup: CDR1 SGHKS, CDR2 YYEKEE (reference sequence). The V end lost 1 base, the J end lost 9 bases, and 6 bases lay between the germline ends. The CDR3 has 11 amino acids. The CDR3: CASSLPATQYF. The DNA of the CDR3 is TGTGCCAGCAGCTTGCCGGCCACGCAGTATTTT.

The rearrangement links TRBV7-9 to TRBJ2-1, with TRBD1 matching 8 bases. The CDR3 totals 14 residues. Germline CDR1 is SEHNR and CDR2 is FQNEAQ (reference sequence). V was clipped by 0 bases and J by 13 bases; unmatched bases: 8. The CDR3 DNA reads as TGTGCCAGCAGCTTAGCCGGGCAGGGGGCCGGTCAGTTCTTC. Protein sequence: CASSLAGQGAGQFF.

This clone was observed a single time. This chain uses TRBV2 with TRBJ1-3, with TRBD1 as a possible D gene (6 bases). Trimming removed 8 bases at V and 1 base at J, with 9 bases between. CDR1 and CDR2 (germline): SNHLY, FYNNEI. The CDR3 consists of 13 residues. The CDR3 region has the DNA TGTGCCAGCGGAGGGGGTTCTGGAAACACCATATATTTT. Its protein is CASGGGSGNTIYF. The complete variable domain, with remaining parts taken from reference TRBV2 and TRBJ1-3, reads EPEVTQTPSHQVTQMGQEVILRCVPISNHLYFYWYRQILGQKVEFLVSFYNNEISEKSEIFDDQFSVERPDGSNFTLKIRSTKLEDSAMYFCASGGGSGNTIYFGEGSWLTVV.

This chain joins TRBV19 and TRBJ1-4; 8 positions agree with TRBD1. Germline CDR1 is LNHDA and CDR2 is SQIVND (reference sequence). After removal of 6 bases from V and 6 bases from J, the junction contained 9 bases not matched to a gene. The CDR3 sequence is 15 residues long. CDR3 region: CASSLRQGRDEKLFF. The CDR3 bases are TGTGCCAGTAGCCTCCGACAGGGGCGAGATGAAAAACTGTTTTTT.

The table lists this clone with a count of one. The chain joins TRBV7-9 to TRBJ2-7, with D unclear. Germline assignment: CDR1 SEHNR and CDR2 FQNEAQ (reference sequence). V shed 3 bases and J shed 2 bases, with 5 bases lying between them. The CDR3 runs 12 residues. The CDR3 spells CASSFTAYEQYF. In DNA, the CDR3 is TGTGCCAGCAGCTTTACAGCCTACGAGCAGTACTTC.

This clone was seen a few times. This sequence joins TRBV15 and TRBJ1-6, with unresolved D. CDR1 LNHNV and CDR2 YYDKDF come from the germline V gene (reference sequence). The CDR3 spans 15 residues. V shed 0 bases and J shed 7 bases, with 10 bases lying between them. CDR3 in amino acids: CATSRDKSGNSPLHF. The CDR3 DNA is TGTGCCACCAGCAGAGATAAAAGCGGGAATTCACCCCTCCACTTT.

This chain uses TRBV6-1 with TRBJ1-2; TRBD1 aligns across 9 bases. Looked up from germline, CDR1 is MNHNS and CDR2 is SASEGT. The CDR3 consists of 14 residues. V shed 2 bases and J 5 bases; nucleotides not matched to a gene: 3. This CDR3 is CASSETGGLYGYTF. CDR3 sequence (DNA): TGTGCCAGCAGTGAAACAGGGGGCCTTTATGGCTACACCTTC.

The genes are TRBV6-2 or TRBV6-3 and TRBJ2-6, with D tentatively TRBD2 (6 bases). Per the germline V gene, CDR1 is MNHEY and CDR2 is SVGEGT. This CDR3 region has 18 residues. The germline V and J ends were trimmed by 0 bases and 0 bases, with 12 bases remaining between them. CDR3 nucleotides: TGTGCCAGCAGTTACTCGGGAGGCTGGCTCTCTGGGGCCAACGTCCTGACTTTC. Encoded protein: CASSYSGGWLSGANVLTF.